This T cell receptor (beta chain) was identified in a study of human T cells and chemical hapten exposure. Broader study findings: With regard to DPC sensitization, TCRs above 1 in 1000 frequency did not change.

As for time point: pre-sensitization, week 0. Treatment indicated: therapeutic diphenylcyclopropenone sensitization with weekly scalp DPC. TCRdb ran MiXCR on the RACE reads and lists one entry per CDR3 protein. The sample contains more than 300,000 distinct CDR3 sequences, roughly 4.6% of which appear only once. This clonotype was observed at least ten times. Its antigen remains unidentified. The TCR sequence derives from a woman between 50 and 59 years old with alopecia areata. Some clones in this sample may be carry-over from other donors' samples. Sequencing was performed on whole blood, taken in connection with sensitization to the hapten diphenylcyclopropenone (DPC).

The CDR3 region has the DNA TGTGCCAGCAGCCAAGGGACTAGCGGGTTACAAGAGACCCAGTACTTC. Translated, it gives CASSQGTSGLQETQYF. The chain joins TRBV7-6 to TRBJ2-5, with 12 nucleotides matching TRBD2. Germline trimming cut 5 bases from V and 2 bases from J; bases unmatched to any gene: 6. CDR1 SGHVS and CDR2 FNYEAQ come from the germline V gene. The CDR3 is 16 residues long. Using reference TRBV7-6 and TRBJ2-5 for the parts outside the CDR3, the full variable domain is GAGVSQSPRYKVTKRGQDVALRCDPISGHVSLYWYRQALGQGPEFLTYFNYEAQQDKSGLPNDRFSAERPEGSISTLTIQRTEQRDSAMYRCASSQGTSGLQETQYFGPGTRLLVL.